These 18 T cell receptor beta chains originate from one sample sequenced in a study of T cells in Graves' hyperthyroidism and ophthalmopathy. Template material for amplifying TCR beta CDR3 regions consisted of RNA transcripts. RT-PCR in the first round (using the HTBI primer set) targeted the TCR CDR3. A single record per CDR3 protein comes from TCRdb applying MiXCR to the multiplex PCR reads. Among about 350,000 distinct CDR3 sequences listed, approximately 18% were seen once. The specimen sequenced was blood. These TCRs come from a woman aged 40-49 years with Graves' ophthalmopathy.

This clonotype was found many times. The chain carries TRBV12-3 or TRBV12-4 and TRBJ2-7; 7 nucleotides agree with TRBD1. V lost 5 bases and J lost 3; bases outside the gene matches: 7. There are 14 residues in the CDR3. The CDR3 sequence: CASSGYRDSYEQYF. CDR3 bases: TGTGCCAGCAGTGGATACCGGGACAGCTACGAGCAGTACTTC.

In this sample, this clonotype turned up many times. Because it lacks the conserved phenylalanine or tryptophan at the end, this CDR3 is likely a read error. The chain links TRBV12-3 or TRBV12-4 to TRBJ1-1; D perhaps matches TRBD1 (5 bases). The CDR3 runs 14 residues. V was trimmed by 3 bases and J by 6 bases, leaving 14 bases between them. In nucleotides, the CDR3 is TGTGCCAGCAGTTTTGGGGCATCACAGTCTGAAGCTTTCTCT. Its protein is CASSFGASQSEAFS.

There are many counts of this clonotype. V usage is TRBV11-2 and J usage is TRBJ1-2; TRBD1 is a possible D gene (6 bases). CDR1 SGHAT and CDR2 FQNNGV come from the germline V gene. V lost 5 bases to trimming and J lost 7 bases, with 14 bases between them. There are 13 residues in the CDR3. The CDR3 DNA reads TGTGCCAGCAGCATGGGGGGCCCTATTGGCTACACCTTC. Translating gives CASSMGGPIGYTF.

This clonotype occurred a few times. V is TRBV30 and J is TRBJ2-3; TRBD2 agrees at 11 bases. From germline, CDR1 is GTSNPN and CDR2 SVGIG (reference sequence). This CDR3 has 14 amino acids. CDR3 region: CASTSGRGPDTQYF. CDR3 DNA: TGTGCATCCACTAGCGGGAGAGGACCAGATACGCAGTATTTT.

This clonotype appeared many times. The chain has TRBV6-1 and TRBJ2-7, with TRBD1 as a possible D gene (5 bases). The CDR3 is 14 residues long. The V gene lost 2 bases and the J gene lost 7 bases, with 15 bases spanning the gap. Germline V lookup: CDR1 MNHNS, CDR2 SASEGT. The DNA of the CDR3 is TGTGCCAGCAGTGAAAGGAGAAGGGGTGGGGAGCAGTACTTC. Translated: CASSERRRGGEQYF.

This clonotype was counted only a few times. The J gene is TRBJ1-2, the V gene TRBV28; weak D call: TRBD1 (6 bases). Germline V gene data show CDR1 as MDHEN and CDR2 as SYDVKM. The CDR3 is made up of 13 amino acids. V was clipped by 5 bases and J by 8 bases, with 15 bases between them. The CDR3 nucleotides are TGTGCCAGCAGTGTACAGGGACGAATAGGCTACACCTTC. Protein product: CASSVQGRIGYTF.

This clonotype occurred many times. The chain is built from TRBV12-3 or TRBV12-4 and TRBJ2-7, with 7 bases matching TRBD1. The ends lost 2 bases at V and 5 bases at J; junction bases unmatched: 6. This CDR3 region has 14 residues. The CDR3 loop reads CASSLKGARNEQYF. The CDR3 coding sequence is TGTGCCAGCAGTTTAAAGGGGGCTAGGAACGAGCAGTACTTC.

In this sample, this clonotype turned up many times. The chain carries TRBV11-2 and TRBJ2-5; 14 bases map to TRBD2. Germline V gene sequence: CDR1 SGHAT, CDR2 FQNNGV. V lost 5 bases and J lost 2; bases outside the gene matches: 7. The length of the CDR3 is 17 residues. In DNA, the CDR3 is TGTGCCAGCAGCCTCGGGACTAGCGGGAGTTGGCAAGAGACCCAGTACTTC. Translating it yields CASSLGTSGSWQETQYF.

This clonotype was recorded many times. V usage is TRBV10-3 and J usage is TRBJ2-2; 9 positions agree with TRBD1. Germline V gene data show CDR1 as ENHRY and CDR2 as SYGVKD. Trimming removed 3 bases from V and 3 bases from J; junction bases left unmatched: 8. This CDR3 contains 17 residues. The CDR3 is CAISDSGDRAYTGELFF. CDR3 DNA sequence: TGTGCCATCAGTGACAGTGGGGACAGGGCGTACACCGGGGAGCTGTTTTTT.

CDR3 in DNA: TGTGCCAGCAGGAGACAGGGGGACCAAGAGACCCAGTACTTC. Protein sequence: CASRRQGDQETQYF. The V and J genes are TRBV12-3 or TRBV12-4 and TRBJ2-5, with 9 nucleotides matching TRBD1. The junction had 2 bases not matched to a gene; V was cut back by 6 bases and J by 0 bases. This CDR3 contains 14 residues.

This clonotype was counted at least ten times. The J gene is TRBJ1-5, the V gene TRBV4-1; D is ambiguous. V shed 1 base and J shed 5 bases, with 6 bases lying between them. Germline CDR1 and CDR2: MGHRA and YSYEKL. The CDR3 spans 13 residues. The CDR3 coding sequence is TGCGCCAGCAGCCAAGTTGTTTATCAGCCCCAGCATTTT. This gives the protein CASSQVVYQPQHF.

This clonotype was detected ten times or more. The rearrangement joins TRBV27 to TRBJ2-7, with D perhaps TRBD2 (6 bases). Trimming cost V 2 bases and J 2 bases, with 10 bases left between them. Germline values: CDR1 MNHEY, CDR2 SMNVEV (reference sequence). The CDR3 is 14 amino acids. CDR3 DNA: TGTGCCAGCAGTTTAGGGGACTCTGCCTACGAGCAGTACTTC. This sequence encodes CASSLGDSAYEQYF.

This sequence joins TRBV6-2 or TRBV6-3 and TRBJ2-2; D gene ambiguous. Germline values: CDR1 MNHEY, CDR2 SVGEGT. The CDR3 has 17 amino acids. The germline V and J ends were trimmed by 2 bases and 0 bases, with 13 bases remaining between them. CDR3: CASSYRPGLPNTGELFF. CDR3 coding DNA: TGTGCCAGCAGTTACCGGCCCGGGCTACCGAACACCGGGGAGCTGTTTTTT.

This clonotype has at least ten counts. The CDR3 is CASSHNGQGSGGELFF. The CDR3, as DNA: TGTGCCAGCAGCCATAACGGGCAGGGATCAGGCGGGGAGCTGTTTTTT. This chain joins TRBV11-2 and TRBJ2-2, with D tentatively TRBD1 (5 bases). In germline, CDR1 is SGHAT, CDR2 FQNNGV. The CDR3 extends over 16 amino acids. Trimming shortened V by 5 bases and J by 7 bases, and 20 bases separated the two germline ends.

This clonotype has more than one count but fewer than ten. This rearrangement joins TRBV11-2 to TRBJ1-1, with a possible D match to TRBD1 (6 bases). V lost 4 bases and J 4 bases, leaving 13 bases between the germline ends. CDR1 is SGHAT and CDR2 is FQNNGV in the germline V gene. The CDR3 has 14 residues. DNA of the CDR3: TGTGCCAGCAGCTACAAGGGGGGTGGCACTGAAGCTTTCTTT. Encoded protein: CASSYKGGGTEAFF.

This clonotype was recorded many times. The gene calls are TRBV4-1 and TRBJ1-2; unclear D gene. V was shortened by 3 bases and J by 4 bases, with 18 bases between the two germline ends. This CDR3 comprises 16 residues. CDR1 and CDR2 from the germline V gene are MGHRA and YSYEKL. The CDR3 region is CASSQVVPDRGYGYTF. The CDR3 DNA is TGCGCCAGCAGCCAGGTCGTTCCGGACCGGGGCTATGGCTACACCTTC.

The CDR3 bases are TGTGCCAGCAGTTTCCAGGCGTCCTCCTACGAGCAGTACTTC. Its protein product is CASSFQASSYEQYF. The genes are TRBV28 and TRBJ2-7; no firm D call. The V and J ends lost 3 bases and 0 bases respectively, with 9 bases between them. Germline V gene data show CDR1 as MDHEN and CDR2 as SYDVKM. The CDR3 has 14 residues.

This clonotype was seen repeatedly, ten times or more. The chain joins TRBV12-3 or TRBV12-4 to TRBJ1-2; D gene uncertain. The CDR3 is 13 residues long. CDR3 DNA: TGTGCTTCGAAGGGCCCCAGGTCCTATGGCTACACCTTC. Amino acids: CASKGPRSYGYTF.